This is a list of T cell receptor beta chains from one sample in a study of cytotoxic CD8 clonotypes in ibrutinib-treated CLL. The table came from immunoSEQ multiplex PCR; TCRdb's copy has only in-frame clones and leaves some out. The sample contains around 50,000 clones, roughly 63% of which appear only once. The sequences come from PBMCs, collected after 24 months of ibrutinib treatment. The origin of the receptors is a human donor with chronic lymphocytic leukemia. CDR3s include the opening cysteine and the closing phenylalanine or tryptophan. Fields, in order: clone size, D gene, J gene, V gene, CDR3 DNA, CDR3 protein. The D gene is left open where the match is weak. Clone size is not always given. Where it is, it says once, few, many or a class for expanded clones.

.	.	TRBJ1-2	TRBV7-8	TGTGCCAGCAGCCCCACGCGAAACTATGGCTACACCTTC	CASSPTRNYGYTF
few	.	TRBJ2-3	TRBV4-1	TGCGCCAGCAGCCAAGACCCCCGGGGGGCAAACACAGATACGCAGTATTTT	CASSQDPRGANTDTQYF
.	TRBD1	TRBJ1-2	TRBV5-6	TGTGCCAGCAGACACGGACAGGGACCTTACACCTTC	CASRHGQGPYTF
once	.	TRBJ1-2	TRBV5-1	TGCGCCAGCAGCCCCCGGGGGCCCATTGATGGCTACACCTTC	CASSPRGPIDGYTF
.	.	TRBJ1-6	TRBV10-2	TGCGCCAGCAGGGGTAATTCACCCCTCCACTTT	CASRGNSPLHF
.	TRBD1	TRBJ2-7	TRBV4-1	TGCGCCAGCAGCCAAGATGCCGGACAGGGGGTCTACGAGCAGTACTTC	CASSQDAGQGVYEQYF
.	TRBD1	TRBJ1-2	TRBV6-1	TGTGCCAGCAGGACCGGGACAGGGGAGTGGGGCTACACCTTC	CASRTGTGEWGYTF
.	.	TRBJ1-1	TRBV29-1	TGCAGCGTTGAGGGGGTTGGGCTGAACACTGAAGCTTTCTTT	CSVEGVGLNTEAFF
once	.	TRBJ2-6	TRBV6-4	TGTGCCAGCAGTGACTCGACGGGGGCCAACGTCCTGACTTTC	CASSDSTGANVLTF
.	.	TRBJ1-4	TRBV6-5	TGTGCCAGCAGTTCAAGAGTAAATGAAAAACTGTTTTTT	CASSSRVNEKLFF
.	TRBD2	TRBJ2-3	TRBV14	TGTGCCAGCAGCCAAGGGGGGGGAGAACCGTTGGATACGCAGTATTTT	CASSQGGGEPLDTQYF
.	TRBD2	TRBJ2-7	TRBV19	TGTGCCAGTGGGACTAGCGGGGAGAGAGAGCAGTACTTC	CASGTSGEREQYF
.	.	TRBJ1-2	TRBV29-1	TGCAGCGTTGAAGCAAGGCAGACCGACTATGGCTACACCTTC	CSVEARQTDYGYTF
.	.	TRBJ1-5	TRBV10-3	TGTGCCATCAGTGAGTCCCGGCAGGGAAGCAATCAGCCCCAGCATTTT	CAISESRQGSNQPQHF
few	TRBD1	TRBJ2-2	TRBV7-8	TGTGCCAGCAGCCCCTGGACAGGGCGAGCCGGGGAGCTGTTTTTT	CASSPWTGRAGELFF
.	TRBD1	TRBJ2-3	TRBV2	TGTGCCAGCAGTGAAGGCAGGGGGCTCACAGATACGCAGTATTTT	CASSEGRGLTDTQYF
.	TRBD2	TRBJ2-7	TRBV15	TGTGCCACCAGACTAGCGGGGGCCGAGTCCTACGAGCAGTACTTC	CATRLAGAESYEQYF
.	.	TRBJ2-7	TRBV5-4	TGTGCCAGCAGCTTATCCGCAGGACTTTCCTACGAGCAGTACTTC	CASSLSAGLSYEQYF
few	.	TRBJ2-2	TRBV5-1	TGCGCCAGCAGCTTGGGCCGGGACGGCGGGGAGCTGTTTTTT	CASSLGRDGGELFF
.	.	TRBJ1-2	TRBV20-1	TGCAGTGCCCACGGGCCGAGCGGCTACACCTTC	CSAHGPSGYTF
.	TRBD2	TRBJ2-1	TRBV2	TGTGCCAGCACCGGCCTCCTAGCGGGGGTCAATGAGCAGTTCTTC	CASTGLLAGVNEQFF
few	.	TRBJ1-1	TRBV5-4	TGTGCCAGCAGCGCGGGACTGAACACTGAAGCTTTCTTT	CASSAGLNTEAFF
.	TRBD1	TRBJ2-5	TRBV11-2	TGTGCCAGCAGCTACAACAGGGGGCGCCTAGAGACCCAGTACTTC	CASSYNRGRLETQYF
.	TRBD1	TRBJ1-3	TRBV11-2	TGTGCCAGCAGCTCCCCTGACAGGGGCGGTGGAAACACCATATATTTT	CASSSPDRGGGNTIYF
few	TRBD2	TRBJ2-5	TRBV4-2	TGTGCCAGCAGCCAGCTGGGGGGGCAAGAGACCCAGTACTTC	CASSQLGGQETQYF
few	.	TRBJ2-5	TRBV7-6	TGTGCCAGCAGTATAGGGGGGACAGTGGAGACCCAGTACTTC	CASSIGGTVETQYF
.	.	TRBJ1-5	TRBV29-1	TGCAGCGTTGGAACAGGGAGAAGCAATCAGCCCCAGCATTTT	CSVGTGRSNQPQHF
few	.	TRBJ1-5	TRBV7-8	TGTGCCAGCAGCCATCGCCGGGACCGCGGATATAGCAATCAGCCCCAGCATTTT	CASSHRRDRGYSNQPQHF
few	.	TRBJ1-1	TRBV5-1	TGCGCCAGCAGCTTGGGGATGAACACTGAAGCTTTCTTT	CASSLGMNTEAFF